Listed here is a single T cell receptor (beta chain). This specimen belongs to a study of blood T cell repertoires in COVID-19. The overall study: COVID-19 samples collected from the United States, Italy and Spain covered acute and convalescent phases.

Only in-frame clones appear in the TCRdb table, and some are missing; sequencing was by immunoSEQ multiplex PCR. The sample has about 320,000 clones, roughly 85% seen once. There are 15 residues in the CDR3. Germline-derived CDR1 and CDR2 are SGHDN and FVKESK. Trimming removed 4 bases from V and 7 bases from J, with 16 bases in between. A PCR-confirmed or clinician-diagnosed COVID-19 case had contacted exposed participants within 2 weeks of entry. The receptor's source is a woman aged 25 to 45 who had been exposed to COVID-19. Material: PBMCs or T cells enriched from blood (not recorded which). The rearrangement joins TRBV14 to TRBJ2-2; a possible D gene is TRBD1 (8 bases). The CDR3 DNA sequence: TGTGCCAGCAGCCCTCGGACAGGGAGGGGCGGGGAGCTGTTTTTT. It encodes CASSPRTGRGGELFF.